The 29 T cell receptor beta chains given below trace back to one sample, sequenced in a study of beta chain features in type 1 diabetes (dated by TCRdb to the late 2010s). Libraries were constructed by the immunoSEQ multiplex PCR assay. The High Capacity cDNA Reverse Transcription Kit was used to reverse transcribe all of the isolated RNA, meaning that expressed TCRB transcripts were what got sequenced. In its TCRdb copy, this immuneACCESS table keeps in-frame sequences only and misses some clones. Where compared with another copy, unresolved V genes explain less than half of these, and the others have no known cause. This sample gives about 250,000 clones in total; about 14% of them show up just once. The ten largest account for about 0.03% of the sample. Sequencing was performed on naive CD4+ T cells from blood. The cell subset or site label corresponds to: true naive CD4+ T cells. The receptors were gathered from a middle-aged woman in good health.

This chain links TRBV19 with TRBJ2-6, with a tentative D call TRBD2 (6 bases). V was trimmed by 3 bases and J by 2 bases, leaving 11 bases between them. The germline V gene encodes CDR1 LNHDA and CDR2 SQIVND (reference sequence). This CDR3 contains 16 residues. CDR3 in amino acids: CASSISGEPGANVLTF. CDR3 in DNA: TGTGCCAGTAGTATTTCGGGGGAACCTGGGGCCAACGTCCTGACTTTC. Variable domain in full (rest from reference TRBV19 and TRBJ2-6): DGGITQSPKYLFRKEGQNVTLSCEQNLNHDAMYWYRQDPGQGLRLIYYSQIVNDFQKGDIAEGYSVSREKKESFPLTVTSAQKNPTAFYLCASSISGEPGANVLTFGAGSRLTVL.

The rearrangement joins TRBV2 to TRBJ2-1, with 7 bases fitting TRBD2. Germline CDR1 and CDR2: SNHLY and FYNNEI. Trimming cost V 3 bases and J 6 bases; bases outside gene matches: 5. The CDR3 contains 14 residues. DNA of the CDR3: TGTGCCAGCAGTGAGGGGACTAACCTCAATGAGCAGTTCTTC. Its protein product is CASSEGTNLNEQFF.

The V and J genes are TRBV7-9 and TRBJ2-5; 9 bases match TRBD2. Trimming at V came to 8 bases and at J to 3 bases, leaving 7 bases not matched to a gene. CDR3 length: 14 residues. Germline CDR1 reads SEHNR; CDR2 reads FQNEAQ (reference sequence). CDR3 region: CASALSGGKETQYF. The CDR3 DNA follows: TGTGCCAGCGCCCTTAGCGGGGGAAAAGAGACCCAGTACTTC. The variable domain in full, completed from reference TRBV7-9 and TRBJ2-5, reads DTGVSQNPRHKITKRGQNVTFRCDPISEHNRLYWYRQTLGQGPEFLTYFQNEAQLEKSRLLSDRFSAERPKGSFSTLEIQRTEQGDSAMYLCASALSGGKETQYFGPGTRLLVL.

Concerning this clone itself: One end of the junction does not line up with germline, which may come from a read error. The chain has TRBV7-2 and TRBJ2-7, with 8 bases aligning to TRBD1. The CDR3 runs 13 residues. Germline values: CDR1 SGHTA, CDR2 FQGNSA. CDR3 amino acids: CASSLRVRDRQHF. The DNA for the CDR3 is TGTGCCAGCAGCTTAAGGGTCCGGGACAGGCAACACTTC. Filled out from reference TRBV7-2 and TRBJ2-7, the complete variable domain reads GAGVSQSPSNKVTEKGKDVELRCDPISGHTALYWYRQSLGQGLEFLIYFQGNSAPDKSGLPSDRFSAERTGGSVSTLTIQRTQQEDSAVYLCASSLRVRDRQHFGPGTRLTVT.

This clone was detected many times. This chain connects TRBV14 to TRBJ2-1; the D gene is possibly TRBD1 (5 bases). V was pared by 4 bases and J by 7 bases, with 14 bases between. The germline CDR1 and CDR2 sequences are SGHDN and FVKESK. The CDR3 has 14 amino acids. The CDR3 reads CASSRLTRVNEQFF. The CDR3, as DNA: TGTGCCAGCAGCCGTCTAACCAGGGTGAATGAGCAGTTCTTC.

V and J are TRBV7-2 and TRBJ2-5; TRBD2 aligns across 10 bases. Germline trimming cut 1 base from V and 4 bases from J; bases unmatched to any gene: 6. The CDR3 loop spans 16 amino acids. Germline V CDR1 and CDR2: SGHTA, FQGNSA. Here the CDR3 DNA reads TGTGCCAGCAGCTTAGGGAGCGGGGGGGCTCTAGAGACCCAGTACTTC. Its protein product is CASSLGSGGALETQYF.

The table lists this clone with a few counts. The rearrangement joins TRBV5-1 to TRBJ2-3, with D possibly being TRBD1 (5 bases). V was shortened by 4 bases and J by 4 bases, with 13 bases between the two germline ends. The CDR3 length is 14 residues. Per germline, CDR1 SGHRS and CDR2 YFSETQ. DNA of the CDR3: TGCGCCAGCAGCGGCTACAGGATATCAGATACGCAGTATTTT. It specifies CASSGYRISDTQYF.

The chain's CDR3 is CASRPGGIEGYGYTF. The CDR3 nucleotides read TGTGCCAGCAGGCCAGGGGGTATTGAGGGATATGGCTACACCTTC. This chain joins TRBV5-4 and TRBJ1-2; 7 bases agree with TRBD1. Germline trimming cut 5 bases from V and 5 bases from J; bases unmatched to any gene: 12. The CDR3 spans 15 residues. The germline V gene has CDR1 SGHNT and CDR2 YYREEE (reference sequence).

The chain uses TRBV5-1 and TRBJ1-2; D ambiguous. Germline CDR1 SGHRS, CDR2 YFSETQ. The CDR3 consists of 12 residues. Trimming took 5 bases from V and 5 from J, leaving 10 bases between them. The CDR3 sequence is CASSSQEYGYTF. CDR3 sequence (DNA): TGCGCCAGCAGTTCGCAGGAATATGGCTACACCTTC. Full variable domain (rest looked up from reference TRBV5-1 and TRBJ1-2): KAGVTQTPRYLIKTRGQQVTLSCSPISGHRSVSWYQQTPGQGLQFLFEYFSETQRNKGNFPGRFSGRQFSNSRSEMNVSTLELGDSALYLCASSSQEYGYTFGSGTRLTVV.

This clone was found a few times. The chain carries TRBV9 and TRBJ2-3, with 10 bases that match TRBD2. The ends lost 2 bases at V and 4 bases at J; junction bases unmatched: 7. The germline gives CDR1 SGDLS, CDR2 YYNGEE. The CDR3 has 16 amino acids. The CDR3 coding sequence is TGTGCCAGCAGCGTGCTAGCGGGGGTAGGAGCAGATACGCAGTATTTT. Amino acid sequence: CASSVLAGVGADTQYF.

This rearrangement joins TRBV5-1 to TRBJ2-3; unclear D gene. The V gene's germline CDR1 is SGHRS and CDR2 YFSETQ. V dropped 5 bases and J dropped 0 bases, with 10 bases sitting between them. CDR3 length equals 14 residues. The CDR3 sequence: CASSGGPSTDTQYF. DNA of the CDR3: TGCGCCAGCAGTGGCGGCCCTAGCACAGATACGCAGTATTTT.

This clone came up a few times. CDR3 sequence reads: CASSRPIGTGGADGELFF. The CDR3 nucleotides read TGCGCCAGCAGTCGCCCGATCGGGACAGGGGGCGCGGACGGGGAGCTGTTTTTT. This chain uses TRBV23-1 with TRBJ2-2; TRBD1 aligns across 12 bases. TRBV23-1 is an ORF, and what it does is uncertain. The CDR3 contains 18 residues. V dropped 4 bases and J dropped 7; count of bases not matched to a gene: 13.

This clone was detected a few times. CDR3 sequence: CASWRDRQETQYF. In DNA, the CDR3 is TGTGCCTCCTGGCGGGACCGCCAAGAGACCCAGTACTTC. The chain uses TRBV2 and TRBJ2-5, with a possible D match to TRBD2 (6 bases). The CDR3 consists of 13 residues. Germline values: CDR1 SNHLY, CDR2 FYNNEI. Trimming shortened V by 11 bases and J by 1 base, and 14 bases separated the two germline ends.

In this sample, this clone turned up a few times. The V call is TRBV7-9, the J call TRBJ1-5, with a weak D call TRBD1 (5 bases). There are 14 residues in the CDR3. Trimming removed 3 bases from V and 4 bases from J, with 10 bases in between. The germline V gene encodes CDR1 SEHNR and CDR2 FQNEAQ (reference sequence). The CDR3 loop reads CASSFGTANQPQHF. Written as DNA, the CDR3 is TGTGCCAGCAGCTTCGGGACTGCGAATCAGCCCCAGCATTTT.

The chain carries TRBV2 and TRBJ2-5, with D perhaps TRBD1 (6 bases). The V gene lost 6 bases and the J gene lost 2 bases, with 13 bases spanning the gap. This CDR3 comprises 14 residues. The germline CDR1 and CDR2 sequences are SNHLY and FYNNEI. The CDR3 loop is CASRQGWGQETQYF. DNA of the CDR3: TGTGCCAGCAGACAGGGCTGGGGACAAGAGACCCAGTACTTC.

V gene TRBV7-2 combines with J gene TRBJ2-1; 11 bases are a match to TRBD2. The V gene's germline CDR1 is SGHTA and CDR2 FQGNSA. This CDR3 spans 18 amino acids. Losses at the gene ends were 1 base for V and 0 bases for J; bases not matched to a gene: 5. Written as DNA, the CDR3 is TGTGCCAGCAGCTTAGGTGGACTAGCGGGTTCCTCCTACAATGAGCAGTTCTTC. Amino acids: CASSLGGLAGSSYNEQFF.

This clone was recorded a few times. For the CDR3, the DNA is TGTGCCAGCTCACCGTGGGAGTCGAACTATGGCTACACCTTC. This encodes CASSPWESNYGYTF. V is TRBV18 and J is TRBJ1-2; D call uncertain. The CDR3 runs 14 residues. Germline CDR1 is KGHSH and CDR2 is LQKENI. Trimming took 3 bases from V and 2 from J, leaving 10 bases between them.

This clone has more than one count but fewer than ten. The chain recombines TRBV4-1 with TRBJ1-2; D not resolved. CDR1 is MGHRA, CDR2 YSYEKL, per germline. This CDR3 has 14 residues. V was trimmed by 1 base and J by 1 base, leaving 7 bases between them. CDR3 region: CASSQGQNNYGYTF. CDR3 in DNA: TGCGCCAGCAGCCAAGGCCAGAATAACTATGGCTACACCTTC.

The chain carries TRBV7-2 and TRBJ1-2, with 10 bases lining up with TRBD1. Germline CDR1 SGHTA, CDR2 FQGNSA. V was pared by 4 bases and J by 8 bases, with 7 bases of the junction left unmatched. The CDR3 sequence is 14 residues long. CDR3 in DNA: TGTGCCAGCAGCTCGGGACAGGGGCGGTGGGGCTACACCTTC. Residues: CASSSGQGRWGYTF.

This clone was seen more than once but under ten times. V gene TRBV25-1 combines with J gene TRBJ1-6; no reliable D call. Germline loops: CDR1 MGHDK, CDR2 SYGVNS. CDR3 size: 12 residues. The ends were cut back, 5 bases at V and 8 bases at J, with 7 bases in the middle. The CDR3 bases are TGTGCCAGCAGTATAGGAGATTCACCCCTCCACTTT. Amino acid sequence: CASSIGDSPLHF.

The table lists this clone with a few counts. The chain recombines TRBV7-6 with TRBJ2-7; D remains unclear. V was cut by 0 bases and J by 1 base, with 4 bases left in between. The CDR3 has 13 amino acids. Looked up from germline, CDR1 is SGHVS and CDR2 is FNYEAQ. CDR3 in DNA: TGTGCCAGCAGCTTAGCGACTTCCTACGAGCAGTACTTC. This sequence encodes CASSLATSYEQYF.

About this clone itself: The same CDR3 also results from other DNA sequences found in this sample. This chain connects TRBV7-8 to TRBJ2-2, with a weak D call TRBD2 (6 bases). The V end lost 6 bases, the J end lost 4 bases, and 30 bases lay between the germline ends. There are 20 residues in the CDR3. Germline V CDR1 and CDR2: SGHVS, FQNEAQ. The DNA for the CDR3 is TGTGCCAGCAGACTCTACCTCAGGCGGGGTACTTTTGGTGGCACCGGGGAGCTGTTTTTT. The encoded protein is CASRLYLRRGTFGGTGELFF.

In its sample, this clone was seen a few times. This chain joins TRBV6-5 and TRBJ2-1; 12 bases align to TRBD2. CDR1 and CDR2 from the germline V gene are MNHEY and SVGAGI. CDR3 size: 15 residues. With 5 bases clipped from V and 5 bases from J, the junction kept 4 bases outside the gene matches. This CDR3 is CASSTGLAGHNEQFF. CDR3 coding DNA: TGTGCCAGCAGTACCGGACTAGCGGGGCACAATGAGCAGTTCTTC.

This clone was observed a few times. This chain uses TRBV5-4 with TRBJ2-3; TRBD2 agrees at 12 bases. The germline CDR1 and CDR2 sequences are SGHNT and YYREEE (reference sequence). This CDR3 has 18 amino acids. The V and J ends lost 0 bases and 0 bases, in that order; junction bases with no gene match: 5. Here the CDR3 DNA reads TGTGCCAGCAGCTTGGGACTAGCGGGGGCGGTTAGCACAGATACGCAGTATTTT. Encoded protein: CASSLGLAGAVSTDTQYF.

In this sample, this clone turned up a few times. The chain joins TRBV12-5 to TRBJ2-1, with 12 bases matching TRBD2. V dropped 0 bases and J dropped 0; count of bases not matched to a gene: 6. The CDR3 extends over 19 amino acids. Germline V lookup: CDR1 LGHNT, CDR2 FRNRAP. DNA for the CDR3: TGTGCTAGTGGTTTGGTACTAGCGGGGGGAACCCGCTCCTACAATGAGCAGTTCTTC. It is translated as CASGLVLAGGTRSYNEQFF.

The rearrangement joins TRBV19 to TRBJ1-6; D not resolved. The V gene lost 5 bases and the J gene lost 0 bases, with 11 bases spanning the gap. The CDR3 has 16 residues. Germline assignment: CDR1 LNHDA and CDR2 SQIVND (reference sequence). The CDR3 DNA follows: TGTGCCAGTAGTCCAATTGGGAGCTCCTATAATTCACCCCTCCACTTT. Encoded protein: CASSPIGSSYNSPLHF.

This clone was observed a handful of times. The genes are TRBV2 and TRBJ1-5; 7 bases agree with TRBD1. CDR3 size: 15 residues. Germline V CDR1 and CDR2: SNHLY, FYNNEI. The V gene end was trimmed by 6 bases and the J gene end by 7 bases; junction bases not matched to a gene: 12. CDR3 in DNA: TGTGCCAGCAGAGTCGACAGGGTATCAGGCCAGCCCCAGCATTTT. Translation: CASRVDRVSGQPQHF.

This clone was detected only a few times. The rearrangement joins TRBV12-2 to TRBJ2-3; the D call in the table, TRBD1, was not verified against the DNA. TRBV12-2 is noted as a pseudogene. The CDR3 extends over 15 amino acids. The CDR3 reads CASRPGGTLEDTQYF. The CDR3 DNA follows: TGTGCAAGTCGCCCAGGGGGGACGTTGGAAGATACGCAGTATTTT.

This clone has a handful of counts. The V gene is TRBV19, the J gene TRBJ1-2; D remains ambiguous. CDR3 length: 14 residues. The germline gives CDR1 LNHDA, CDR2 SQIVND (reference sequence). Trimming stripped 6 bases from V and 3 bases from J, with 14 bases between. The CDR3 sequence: CASRPELQDYGYTF. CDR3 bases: TGTGCCAGTAGGCCCGAGCTGCAGGACTATGGCTACACCTTC.